This note documents a single T cell receptor beta chain sequence. This entry comes from a study of blood T cell repertoires in COVID-19. Background on the study: Italy, Spain and the United States were the sources of the convalescent and acute COVID-19 samples.

Original processing methods: It was from reference gene primer amplification that nucleated cell counts were estimated. The table came from immunoSEQ multiplex PCR; TCRdb's copy has only in-frame clones and leaves some out. The V and J calls and the clone size are those of that table, but D and trimming were determined from the DNA. The sample has hundreds of thousands of clones, 75% to 90% seen once; the top ten hold more than 0.95%. The V segment lost 4 bases and the J segment 7 bases; nucleotides outside the gene matches: 4. Germline loops: CDR1 LGHDT, CDR2 YNNKEL (reference sequence). The CDR3 covers 14 residues. Each participant's cohort was designated according to participant-reported clinical history. Recovery among Cohort 3 donors was established by two negative PCRs, clearance, or symptom resolution.

This sequence was found in a man aged 25-45 years who had recovered from COVID-19. The chain is built from TRBV3-1 (or the pseudogene TRBV3-2) and TRBJ1-4; 9 bases line up with TRBD1. Sequencing was done on a sample of PBMCs or T cells enriched from blood (not recorded which). The chain's CDR3 is CASSPAGQGEKLFF. In DNA, the CDR3 is TGTGCCAGCAGCCCTGCGGGACAGGGTGAAAAACTGTTTTTT.